The TCR beta chain described here comes from a study of blood T cell repertoires in COVID-19. Generated by immunoSEQ multiplex PCR, the TCRdb table keeps only in-frame clones and is missing some. The sample has around 180,000 clones; roughly nine tenths are singletons. CDR1 and CDR2 (germline): SGDLS, YYNGEE. The CDR3 is 13 residues long. The ends lost 3 bases at V and 6 bases at J; junction bases unmatched: 5. Material for sequencing was peripheral blood. The source of this sequence is a man between 65 and 80 years old with active or convalescent COVID-19. The chain is built from TRBV9 and TRBJ1-2; 7 bases match TRBD1. This CDR3 reads CASSEGTANGYTF. CDR3 in DNA: TGTGCCAGCAGCGAAGGGACAGCCAATGGCTACACCTTC.